The clone carrying this TCR beta chain was counted many times. Its target is unknown. This specimen belongs to a study of T cells after yellow fever vaccination. The study, taken as a whole, reports: Once the booster was given, most primary-vaccination clones reappeared, at 95% to 97% for CD4 and roughly 86% for CD8. Clonotype sharing between CD4 and CD8 compartments was small. Abundant contaminating clonotypes from the bulk population could appear in FACS-sorted repertoires.

The authors made TCR cDNA by 5'RACE template switching, adding a universal primer site and UMIs. TCRdb reanalysed the 5' RACE reads using MiXCR and keeps one entry per CDR3 protein. The sample contains roughly 160,000 distinct CDR3 sequences, almost 7% of which appear only once. The TCR originated in a young man who received the YFV17D yellow fever vaccine. The source material was CD4+ T cells sorted from PBMCs, sampled less than 6 days after the first yellow fever vaccination.

CDR3 bases: TGCGCCAGCAGCTTGTCGGGAAACACCATATATTTT. Translating gives CASSLSGNTIYF. The J gene is TRBJ1-3, the V gene TRBV5-1; no clear D. Between the trimmed V and J ends, which lost 1 base and 4 bases, there was a span of 3 bases. The germline V gene has CDR1 SGHRS and CDR2 YFSETQ. The CDR3 covers 12 residues.